The source of this T cell receptor (beta chain) is a study of neurological immune-mediated disorders. The authors produced cDNA by 5'RACE using 10-nucleotide random UMIs. TCRdb itself ran the 5' RACE reads through MiXCR, one entry per CDR3 protein. The sample contains approximately 50,000 distinct CDR3 sequences, roughly 8% of which appear only once. At least ten counts were recorded for this clonotype. Antigen specificity is unknown. Time point noted: longitudinal time-point 3. Study findings and constraints: While HTLV-1-associated myelopathy showed the greatest TCR clonal expansion, multiple sclerosis showed the least, falling below healthy controls.

What was sequenced was PBMCs. The receptor comes from a woman in her forties in good health.

Written as DNA, the CDR3 is TGCGCCAGCAGCTTTCATGTAGCGGGAGATGCGGACAATGAGCAGTTCTTC. Its protein product is CASSFHVAGDADNEQFF. The V and J genes are TRBV5-1 and TRBJ2-1, with TRBD2 matching 9 bases. The CDR3 totals 17 residues. V was clipped by 2 bases and J by 5 bases; unmatched bases: 11. The germline CDR1 and CDR2 sequences are SGHRS and YFSETQ.